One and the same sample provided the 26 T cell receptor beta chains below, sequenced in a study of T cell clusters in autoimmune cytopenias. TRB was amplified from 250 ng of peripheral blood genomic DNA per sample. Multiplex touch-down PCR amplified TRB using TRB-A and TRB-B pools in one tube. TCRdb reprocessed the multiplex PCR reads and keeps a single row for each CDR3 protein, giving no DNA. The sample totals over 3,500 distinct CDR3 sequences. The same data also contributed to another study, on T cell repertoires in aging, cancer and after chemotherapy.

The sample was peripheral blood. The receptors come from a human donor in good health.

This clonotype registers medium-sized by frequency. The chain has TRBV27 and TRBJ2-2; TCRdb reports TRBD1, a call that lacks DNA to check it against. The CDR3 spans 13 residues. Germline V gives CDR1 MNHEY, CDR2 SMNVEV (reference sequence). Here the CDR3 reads CASSLWQGGELFF.

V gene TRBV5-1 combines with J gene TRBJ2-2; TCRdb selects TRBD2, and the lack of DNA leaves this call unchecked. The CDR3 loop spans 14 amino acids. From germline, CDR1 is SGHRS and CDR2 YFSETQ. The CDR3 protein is CASSFNSGTGELFF.

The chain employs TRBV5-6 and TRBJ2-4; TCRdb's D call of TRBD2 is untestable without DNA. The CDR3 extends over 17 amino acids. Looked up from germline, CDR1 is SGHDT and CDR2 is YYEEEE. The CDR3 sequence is CASSLEASGVSGNIQYF.

CDR3 sequence: CASSESGAGGKRAFF. V usage is TRBV6-6 and J usage is TRBJ1-1; TCRdb selects TRBD1, and the lack of DNA leaves this call unchecked. CDR3 length: 15 residues. From germline, CDR1 is MNHNY and CDR2 SVGAGI (reference sequence).

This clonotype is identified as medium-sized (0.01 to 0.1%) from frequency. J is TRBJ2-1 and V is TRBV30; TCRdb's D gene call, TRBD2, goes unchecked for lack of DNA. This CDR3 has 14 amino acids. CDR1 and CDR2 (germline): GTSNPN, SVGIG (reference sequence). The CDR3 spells CAWRLAGAYNEQFF.

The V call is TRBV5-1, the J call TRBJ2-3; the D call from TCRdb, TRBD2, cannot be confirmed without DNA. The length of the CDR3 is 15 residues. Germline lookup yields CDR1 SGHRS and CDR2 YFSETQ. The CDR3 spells CASSLLAGDRDTQYF.

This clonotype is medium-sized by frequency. CDR3 sequence: CASSTIIGRGYGYTF. The chain links TRBV27 to TRBJ1-2. Looked up from germline, CDR1 is MNHEY and CDR2 is SMNVEV (reference sequence). The CDR3 spans 15 residues.

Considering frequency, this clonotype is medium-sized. CDR3 loop: CASSEVLTSTF. The V and J genes are TRBV6-1 and TRBJ1-2. The CDR3 has 11 amino acids. The germline V gene has CDR1 MNHNS and CDR2 SASEGT.

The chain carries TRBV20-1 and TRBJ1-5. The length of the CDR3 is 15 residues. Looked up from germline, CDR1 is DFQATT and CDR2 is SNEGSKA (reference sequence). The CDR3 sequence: CSAGSRGLYNQPQHF.

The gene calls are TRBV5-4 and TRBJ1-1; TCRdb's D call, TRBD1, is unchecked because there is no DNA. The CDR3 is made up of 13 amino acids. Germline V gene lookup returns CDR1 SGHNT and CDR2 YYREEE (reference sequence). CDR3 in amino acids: CASSWDSNTEAFF.

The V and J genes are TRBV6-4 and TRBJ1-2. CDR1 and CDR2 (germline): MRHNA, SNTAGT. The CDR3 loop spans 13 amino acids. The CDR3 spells CASSESPNYGYTF.

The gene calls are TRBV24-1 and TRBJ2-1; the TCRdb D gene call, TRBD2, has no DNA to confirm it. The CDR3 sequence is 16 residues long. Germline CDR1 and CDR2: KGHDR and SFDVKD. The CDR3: CATSALTSGGNNEQFF.

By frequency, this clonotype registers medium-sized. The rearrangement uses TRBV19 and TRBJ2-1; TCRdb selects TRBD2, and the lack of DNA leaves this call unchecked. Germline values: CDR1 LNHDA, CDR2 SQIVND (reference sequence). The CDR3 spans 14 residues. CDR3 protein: CASKGASGYNEQFF.

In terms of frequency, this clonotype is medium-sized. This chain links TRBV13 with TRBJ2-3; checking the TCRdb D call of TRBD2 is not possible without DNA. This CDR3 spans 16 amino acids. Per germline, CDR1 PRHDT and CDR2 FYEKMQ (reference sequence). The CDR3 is CASSYQAKPGRDTQYF.

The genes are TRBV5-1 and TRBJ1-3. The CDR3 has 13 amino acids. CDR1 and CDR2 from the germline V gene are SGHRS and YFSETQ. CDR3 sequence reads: CASSWDRGNTIYF.

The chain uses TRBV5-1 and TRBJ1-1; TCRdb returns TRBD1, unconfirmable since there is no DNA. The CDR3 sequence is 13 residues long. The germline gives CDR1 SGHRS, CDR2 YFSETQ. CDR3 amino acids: CASSLLGGTEAFF.

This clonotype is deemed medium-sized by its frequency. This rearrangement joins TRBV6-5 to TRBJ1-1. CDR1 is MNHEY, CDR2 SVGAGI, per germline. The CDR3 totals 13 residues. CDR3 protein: CASSQTRNTEAFF.

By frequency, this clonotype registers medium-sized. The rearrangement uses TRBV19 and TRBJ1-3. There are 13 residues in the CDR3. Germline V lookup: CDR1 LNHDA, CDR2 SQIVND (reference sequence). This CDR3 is CASRVHSGNTIYF. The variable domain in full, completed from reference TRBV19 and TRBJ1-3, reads DGGITQSPKYLFRKEGQNVTLSCEQNLNHDAMYWYRQDPGQGLRLIYYSQIVNDFQKGDIAEGYSVSREKKESFPLTVTSAQKNPTAFYLCASRVHSGNTIYFGEGSWLTVV.

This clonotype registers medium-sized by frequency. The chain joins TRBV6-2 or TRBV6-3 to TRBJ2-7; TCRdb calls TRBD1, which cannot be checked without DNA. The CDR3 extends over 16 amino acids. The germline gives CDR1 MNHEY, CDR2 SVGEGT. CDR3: CASSFYLDGESYEQYF.

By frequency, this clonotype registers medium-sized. The CDR3 loop is CASSIPTSASTDTQYF. V is TRBV19 and J is TRBJ2-3; without DNA, the TCRdb call of TRBD2 cannot be checked. The CDR3 length is 16 residues. CDR1 is LNHDA and CDR2 is SQIVND in the germline V gene (reference sequence).

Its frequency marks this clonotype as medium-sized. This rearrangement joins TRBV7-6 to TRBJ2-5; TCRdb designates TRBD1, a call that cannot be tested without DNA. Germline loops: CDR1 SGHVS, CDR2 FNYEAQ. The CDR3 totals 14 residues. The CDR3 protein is CASSLVGQGETQYF.

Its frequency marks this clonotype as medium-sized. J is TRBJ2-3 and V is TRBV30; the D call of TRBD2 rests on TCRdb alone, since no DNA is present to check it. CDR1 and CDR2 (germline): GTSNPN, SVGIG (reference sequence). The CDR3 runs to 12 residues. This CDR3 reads CAWSLPSGTQYF.

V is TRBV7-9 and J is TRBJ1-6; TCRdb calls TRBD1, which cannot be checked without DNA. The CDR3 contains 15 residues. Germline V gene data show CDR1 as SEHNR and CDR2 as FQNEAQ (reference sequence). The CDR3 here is CASSLDPGIYSPLHF.

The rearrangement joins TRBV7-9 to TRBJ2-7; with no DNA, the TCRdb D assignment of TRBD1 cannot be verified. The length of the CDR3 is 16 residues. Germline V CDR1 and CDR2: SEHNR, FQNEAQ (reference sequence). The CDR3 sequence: CASSLRQGEASYEQYF.

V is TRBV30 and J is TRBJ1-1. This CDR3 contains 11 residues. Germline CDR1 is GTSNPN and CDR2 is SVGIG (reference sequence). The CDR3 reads CAWSLQNEAFF.

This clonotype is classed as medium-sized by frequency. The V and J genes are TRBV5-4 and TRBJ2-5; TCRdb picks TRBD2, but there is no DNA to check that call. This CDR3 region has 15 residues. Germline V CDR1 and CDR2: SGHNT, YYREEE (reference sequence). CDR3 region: CASSSRLAGGETQYF. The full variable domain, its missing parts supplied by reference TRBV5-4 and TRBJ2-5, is ETGVTQSPTHLIKTRGQQVTLRCSSQSGHNTVSWYQQALGQGPQFIFQYYREEENGRGNFPPRFSGLQFPNYSSELNVNALELDDSALYLCASSSRLAGGETQYFGPGTRLLVL.